The present T cell receptor (beta chain) was sequenced within a study of blood T cell repertoires in COVID-19. Study-wide background: Samples of COVID-19 (acute and convalescent) were obtained from the United States, Italy and Spain.

CDR3 length equals 13 residues. CDR1 is SGHVS and CDR2 is FNYEAQ in the germline V gene. V was pared by 5 bases and J by 6 bases, with 5 bases of the junction left unmatched. In the source study's methods: The assay estimated nucleated cells by amplifying reference gene primers. TCRdb's table, derived via immunoSEQ multiplex PCR, lists solely in-frame clones and lacks some. V, J and clone size derive from that table, while D and trimming were established from the DNA sequence. The table shows 180,000 or so clones, with approximately 80% occurring only once. Recruitment covered some 25 US areas and drew participants whose ages spanned about 18 to 100 years.

This receptor was obtained from a woman aged 55-69 years who had recovered from COVID-19. J is TRBJ1-2 and V is TRBV7-6; TRBD1 matches at 8 bases. The sequenced sample was PBMCs or T cells enriched from blood (not recorded which). The CDR3 DNA is TGTGCCAGCAGCCAAGACAGGGGCCATGGCTACACCTTC. Its translation: CASSQDRGHGYTF.